A selection of T cell receptor beta chains follows, all from one sample in a study of blood T cells in healthy people across ages. TCRdb fed the 5' RACE reads into MiXCR, producing one record per CDR3 protein. The table records 1.5 million to 2 million distinct CDR3 sequences, around 50% of them present only once. Source material: blood. These receptor sequences come from a woman aged 40 to 50 in good health. The CDR3 runs from the conserved cysteine through the conserved F or W. A D gene is named only where the DNA matches it firmly. The size entry is marked missing in some rows and otherwise reads once, few, many or a size class.

V gene: TRBV7-2; clone size: -; D gene: TRBD2; J gene: TRBJ2-5; CDR3 DNA: TGTGCCAGCAGCGTCACCCGGGGGGGAGAGACCCAGTACTTC; CDR3 protein: CASSVTRGGETQYF
V gene: TRBV9; clone size: -; D gene: -; J gene: TRBJ1-2; CDR3 DNA: TGTGCCAGCAGTGGATGGGATTCATTCGGCTACACCTTC; CDR3 protein: CASSGWDSFGYTF
V gene: TRBV28; clone size: -; D gene: -; J gene: TRBJ2-5; CDR3 DNA: TGTGCCAGCAGTTCCGGAGCGGCCACACAAGAGACCCAGTACTTC; CDR3 protein: CASSSGAATQETQYF
V gene: TRBV20-1; clone size: few; D gene: -; J gene: TRBJ2-3; CDR3 DNA: TGCAGTGCTAATGGGCAGAGACTCCGCCGCACAGATACGCAGTATTTT; CDR3 protein: CSANGQRLRRTDTQYF
V gene: TRBV15; clone size: -; D gene: -; J gene: TRBJ2-5; CDR3 DNA: TGTGCCACCAGCAGACGGGATGCTAAAGAGACCCAGTACTTC; CDR3 protein: CATSRRDAKETQYF
V gene: TRBV15; clone size: -; D gene: -; J gene: TRBJ2-1; CDR3 DNA: TGTGCCACCAGCACTCGAGTCAGGGACCCCCGCAATGAGCAGTTCTTC; CDR3 protein: CATSTRVRDPRNEQFF
V gene: TRBV4-1; clone size: -; D gene: -; J gene: TRBJ2-4; CDR3 DNA: TGCGCCTGCAGCCGATTATTAGGACTGAAAAACATTCAGTACTTC; CDR3 protein: CACSRLLGLKNIQYF
V gene: TRBV24-1; clone size: -; D gene: -; J gene: TRBJ2-1; CDR3 DNA: TGTGCCACCAGTGATTTTCGCGCCAACACCTACAATGAGCAGTTCTTC; CDR3 protein: CATSDFRANTYNEQFF
V gene: TRBV12-3/TRBV12-4; clone size: -; D gene: -; J gene: TRBJ1-5; CDR3 DNA: TGTGCCAGCAGTTTTGGGACGAATAGCAATCAGCCCCAGCATTTT; CDR3 protein: CASSFGTNSNQPQHF
V gene: TRBV7-2; clone size: few; D gene: -; J gene: TRBJ2-5; CDR3 DNA: TGTGCCAGCAGCCACTTACTAGAGGGAGAGACCCAGTACTTC; CDR3 protein: CASSHLLEGETQYF